This T cell receptor beta chain emerged from a study of blood T cells in healthy people across ages. A second roughly 7 to 11 cycle PCR used barcoded and J-beta primers. At least 3 million CDR3-containing paired-end reads were obtained per sample. MiXCR, run by TCRdb on the 5' RACE reads, gives a single entry per CDR3 protein. The profile shows roughly 790,000 distinct CDR3 sequences, more than 40% of them singletons. Germline V gene lookup returns CDR1 SGDLS and CDR2 YYNGEE. V shed 0 bases, J shed 5 bases, and the junction held 8 bases outside the gene matches. The CDR3 totals 16 residues. Specimen: blood. The clonotype comes from a woman in her fifties or sixties in good health. J is TRBJ2-1 and V is TRBV9; 7 bases are a match to TRBD2. The DNA for the CDR3 is TGTGCCAGCAGCGTAGTTGGGCGGGGGAACCACAATGAGCAGTTCTTC. Translated, it gives CASSVVGRGNHNEQFF.